This entry lists 19 T cell receptor beta chains sequenced from one sample in a study of T cells in Graves' hyperthyroidism and ophthalmopathy. Amplified TCR beta CDR3 regions came from RNA transcripts. Carried out on the TCR CDR3, a first-round RT-PCR used the HTBI primer set. TCRdb passed the multiplex PCR reads through MiXCR, listing each CDR3 protein once. The sample contains roughly 580,000 distinct CDR3 sequences, over 11% of which appear only once. The sequenced sample consisted of blood. The receptors derive from a woman in her 30s with Graves' hyperthyroidism that later progressed to Graves' ophthalmopathy.

The chain carries TRBV5-1 and TRBJ2-1; no reliable D call. V lost 0 bases and J 8 bases, leaving 15 bases between the germline ends. CDR1 and CDR2 from the germline V gene are SGHRS and YFSETQ. The CDR3 totals 15 residues. CDR3 in amino acids: CASSLGSFSIDEQFF. The CDR3 bases are TGCGCCAGCAGCTTGGGGTCCTTTAGCATCGATGAGCAGTTCTTC.

This clonotype was observed many times. J is TRBJ2-7 and V is TRBV7-9; 9 nucleotides line up with TRBD2. Germline lookup yields CDR1 SEHNR and CDR2 FQNEAQ (reference sequence). This CDR3 contains 14 residues. J lost 5 bases, V lost 0 bases, and 2 bases had no gene match. The CDR3 loop reads CASSLASGSNEQYF. CDR3 DNA sequence: TGTGCCAGCAGCTTAGCTAGCGGGAGCAACGAGCAGTACTTC.

This clonotype was seen ten or more times. The chain couples TRBV7-8 to TRBJ1-2; weak D call: TRBD1 (5 bases). V gave up 1 base and J gave up 2 bases, with 11 bases separating them. From germline, CDR1 is SGHVS and CDR2 FQNEAQ. The CDR3 contains 15 residues. The CDR3 sequence is CASSLGTSSNYGYTF. The CDR3 DNA is TGTGCCAGCAGCTTAGGGACATCATCCAACTATGGCTACACCTTC.

CDR3 DNA sequence: TGTGCCAGCAAGACGGGAGGACAGACCTATAATTCACCCCTCCACTTT. Protein product: CASKTGGQTYNSPLHF. This chain connects TRBV5-4 to TRBJ1-6; possibly TRBD1 for D (6 bases). This CDR3 comprises 16 residues. The V and J ends lost 6 bases and 2 bases respectively, with 15 bases between them. Germline lookup yields CDR1 SGHNT and CDR2 YYREEE (reference sequence).

The rearrangement joins TRBV12-5 to TRBJ2-3; the match to TRBD2 covers 7 bases. The CDR3 runs 19 residues. The germline CDR1 and CDR2 sequences are LGHNT and FRNRAP. The J segment lost 0 bases and the V segment lost 7 bases, leaving 19 bases of the junction unmatched. The CDR3 loop is CASDMGGAFSVASTDTQYF. For the CDR3, the DNA is TGTGCTAGTGATATGGGAGGGGCCTTCTCGGTAGCTAGCACAGATACGCAGTATTTT.

V and J are TRBV7-9 and TRBJ2-3; 11 bases are a match to TRBD2. The V segment lost 3 bases and the J segment 2 bases; nucleotides outside the gene matches: 4. The CDR3 sequence is 16 residues long. Germline V gene lookup returns CDR1 SEHNR and CDR2 FQNEAQ (reference sequence). The CDR3 loop is CASSFLAGGPTDTQYF. In nucleotides, the CDR3 is TGTGCCAGCAGCTTCTTAGCGGGAGGGCCCACAGATACGCAGTATTTT.

As concerns this clonotype: With a much larger clone just one base away, this may be a read error. This sequence joins TRBV7-2 and TRBJ2-2; no clear D. The length of the CDR3 is 16 residues. Germline V gene lookup returns CDR1 SGHTA and CDR2 FQGNSA. Trimming removed 5 bases from V and 0 bases from J, with 13 bases in between. The CDR3 nucleotides read TGTGCCAGCAGCCCCCCCATAAATCCGAACACCGGGGAGCTGTTTTTT. Translation gives CASSPPINPNTGELFF.

Many counts were recorded for this clonotype. V gene TRBV9 combines with J gene TRBJ1-5; D remains ambiguous. The CDR3 sequence is 15 residues long. Germline V lookup: CDR1 SGDLS, CDR2 YYNGEE. V lost 4 bases, J lost 5 bases, and 16 bases lay in between. The CDR3 region has the DNA TGTGCCAGCAGCACGGAGGGAGAAACCCATCAGCCCCAGCATTTT. Its protein is CASSTEGETHQPQHF.

The chain links TRBV13 to TRBJ2-7, with 9 bases that match TRBD2. The CDR3 contains 15 residues. CDR1 PRHDT and CDR2 FYEKMQ come from the germline V gene (reference sequence). V was pared by 4 bases and J by 0 bases, with 4 bases of the junction left unmatched. The CDR3, as DNA: TGTGCCAGCAGCTACCGCGGGAGGGGCTCCTACGAGCAGTACTTC. Its protein product is CASSYRGRGSYEQYF.

This clonotype was seen many times. V usage is TRBV20-1 and J usage is TRBJ2-5; 9 nucleotides agree with TRBD1. CDR3 length: 13 residues. The germline CDR1 and CDR2 sequences are DFQATT and SNEGSKA (reference sequence). The CDR3 nucleotides are TGCAGCAAATCGGGACAGGGCCAAGAGACCCAGTACTTC. Protein product: CSKSGQGQETQYF.

This clonotype was counted ten times or more. Here the CDR3 reads CASGLETDTQYF. CDR3 bases: TGTGCCAGCGGGCTTGAAACAGATACGCAGTATTTT. The V call is TRBV28, the J call TRBJ2-3; D is unresolved. Germline lookup yields CDR1 MDHEN and CDR2 SYDVKM. Trimming pared 8 bases from V and 3 bases from J, leaving 9 bases between. The CDR3 totals 12 residues.

This clonotype was observed many times. The V gene is TRBV30, the J gene TRBJ1-2, with a tentative D call TRBD1 (6 bases). Germline values: CDR1 GTSNPN, CDR2 SVGIG (reference sequence). This CDR3 has 13 amino acids. Trimming left V 3 bases short and J 5 bases short, with 13 bases between. The CDR3 reads CAWSGTGHYGYTF. CDR3 bases: TGTGCCTGGAGCGGTACAGGGCATTATGGCTACACCTTC.

The chain links TRBV10-3 to TRBJ2-3; the D is unclear. With 3 bases removed from V and 5 bases from J, the gap between germline ends came to 3 bases. This CDR3 region has 11 residues. Germline V gene lookup returns CDR1 ENHRY and CDR2 SYGVKD. CDR3 residues: CAISDGDTQYF. The CDR3 DNA reads as TGTGCCATCAGTGACGGAGATACGCAGTATTTT.

In its sample, this clonotype was seen many times. The chain has TRBV6-2 or TRBV6-3 and TRBJ2-5; possible D gene TRBD2, 6 bases. Per the germline V gene, CDR1 is MNHEY and CDR2 is SVGEGT. CDR3 length: 16 residues. Trimming cost V 0 bases and J 5 bases, with 16 bases left between them. CDR3: CASSYSSYAGRETQYF. The DNA for the CDR3 is TGTGCCAGCAGTTACTCGAGCTACGCGGGGCGTGAGACCCAGTACTTC.

J is TRBJ2-6 and V is TRBV11-3, with D possibly being TRBD1 (6 bases). CDR3 length equals 14 residues. Deletions cut 7 bases from V and 0 bases from J, with 7 bases between. Germline V lookup: CDR1 SGHNT, CDR2 YENEEA. Here the CDR3 DNA reads TGTGCCAGCACAGGGGACTCTGGGGCCAACGTCCTGACTTTC. It specifies CASTGDSGANVLTF.

This clonotype appeared many times. The chain has TRBV12-5 and TRBJ1-6; D gene unclear. Trimming left V 4 bases short and J 0 bases short, with 19 bases between. Germline V gene data show CDR1 as LGHNT and CDR2 as FRNRAP. The CDR3 is 19 residues long. In nucleotides, the CDR3 is TGTGCTAGTGGTTCCCCGGGCGGGCTACTGAGCTCCTATAATTCACCCCTCCACTTT. This translates into CASGSPGGLLSSYNSPLHF.

The table lists this clonotype with a few counts. The chain carries TRBV6-1 and TRBJ1-1; TRBD1 agrees at 7 bases. The germline gives CDR1 MNHNS, CDR2 SASEGT. CDR3 length: 14 residues. Trimming removed 7 bases from V and 3 bases from J; junction bases left unmatched: 8. CDR3 DNA: TGTGCCAGCAAATATAACAGGGGTGACACTGAAGCTTTCTTT. Amino acid sequence: CASKYNRGDTEAFF.

This clonotype was detected a few times. The chain recombines TRBV11-3 with TRBJ1-5, with D perhaps matching TRBD1 (5 bases). Trimming removed 3 bases from V and 3 bases from J, with 9 bases in between. There are 14 residues in the CDR3. CDR1 and CDR2 from the germline V gene are SGHNT and YENEEA. CDR3 nucleotides: TGTGCCAGCAGCTTGGCAGGGTACAATCAGCCCCAGCATTTT. This sequence encodes CASSLAGYNQPQHF. Full variable domain (remainder filled in from reference TRBV11-3 and TRBJ1-5): EAGVVQSPRYKIIEKKQPVAFWCNPISGHNTLYWYLQNLGQGPELLIRYENEEAVDDSQLPKDRFSAERLKGVDSTLKIQPAELGDSAVYLCASSLAGYNQPQHFGDGTRLSIL.

This clonotype came up a few times. The rearrangement links TRBV9 to TRBJ2-7; TRBD2 matches 7 bases. The V and J ends lost 3 bases and 6 bases, in that order; junction bases with no gene match: 12. The CDR3 covers 15 residues. Germline CDR1 and CDR2: SGDLS and YYNGEE. Here the CDR3 reads CASSGERGGFFEQYF. DNA for the CDR3: TGTGCCAGCAGCGGCGAGCGGGGAGGGTTTTTCGAGCAGTACTTC.